Each of the 21 T cell receptor beta chains below was sequenced from the same sample in a study of blood T cells in healthy people across ages. Combining a sample-barcoded 5' primer with a J-beta primer mix, a second PCR ran for about 7 to 11 cycles. TCRdb redid the calling of the 5' RACE reads with MiXCR, one entry per CDR3 protein. Here the sample spans about 760,000 distinct CDR3 sequences, more than 55% being singletons. Sample: blood. The receptors stem from a middle-aged man in good health.

This chain connects TRBV9 to TRBJ2-3; D assignment may be TRBD1 or TRBD2 (5 bases each). This CDR3 spans 17 amino acids. Germline V gives CDR1 SGDLS, CDR2 YYNGEE. The V gene lost 0 bases and the J gene lost 5 bases, with 19 bases spanning the gap. In DNA, the CDR3 is TGTGCCAGCAGCGTAGGACGCGCGGGTACTGGGGGAGATACGCAGTATTTT. This sequence encodes CASSVGRAGTGGDTQYF.

The rearrangement links TRBV5-1 to TRBJ2-1; TRBD2 matches 12 bases. V lost 0 bases to trimming and J lost 4 bases; unmatched junction nucleotides: 5. The CDR3 runs 17 residues. Germline loops: CDR1 SGHRS, CDR2 YFSETQ. The CDR3 nucleotides read TGCGCCAGCAGCTTGGCCAGGACTAGCGGGACATACAATGAGCAGTTCTTC. It specifies CASSLARTSGTYNEQFF.

This clonotype has a handful of counts. The chain combines TRBV7-2 with TRBJ2-7; no clear D gene. CDR3 length: 14 residues. The V end was cut by 1 base, the J end by 0 bases, with 7 bases between. Germline loops: CDR1 SGHTA, CDR2 FQGNSA. The CDR3: CASSLVRHSYEQYF. The CDR3 coding sequence is TGTGCCAGCAGCTTAGTCAGGCACTCCTACGAGCAGTACTTC.

The chain joins TRBV4-1 to TRBJ2-7, with TRBD2 matching 8 bases. With 2 bases clipped from V and 3 bases from J, the junction kept 6 bases outside the gene matches. The CDR3 has 15 residues. CDR1 and CDR2 (germline): MGHRA, YSYEKL. CDR3 in amino acids: CASSQLTSDYYEQYF. The DNA of the CDR3 is TGCGCCAGCAGCCAACTGACTAGCGACTACTACGAGCAGTACTTC.

This clonotype was detected only a few times. The chain uses TRBV20-1 and TRBJ2-3, with D hard to call. Germline-derived CDR1 and CDR2 are DFQATT and SNEGSKA (reference sequence). The length of the CDR3 is 14 residues. Between the trimmed V and J ends, which lost 1 base and 0 bases, there was a span of 8 bases. The chain's CDR3 is CSARASVSTDTQYF. In DNA, the CDR3 is TGCAGTGCTAGAGCATCAGTCAGCACAGATACGCAGTATTTT.

Turning to this clonotype: One end of the junction is discordant with germline, which a read error may explain. The chain is built from TRBV9 and TRBJ2-3; D not resolved. The CDR3 totals 15 residues. CDR1 is SGDLS, CDR2 YYNGEE, per germline. The CDR3 coding sequence is TGCGCCAGCAGCGAAGGACGAGCAGGCACAGATACGCAGTATTTT. This translates into CASSEGRAGTDTQYF.

This clonotype was seen a handful of times. J is TRBJ2-2 and V is TRBV29-1; 10 bases map to TRBD1. There are 14 residues in the CDR3. Germline V gene sequence: CDR1 SQVTM, CDR2 ANQGSEA. V shed 4 bases and J 1 base; nucleotides not matched to a gene: 0. CDR3 protein: CSVGDRGNTGELFF. CDR3 DNA: TGCAGCGTTGGGGACAGGGGGAACACCGGGGAGCTGTTTTTT.

The chain has TRBV15 and TRBJ2-3; D perhaps matches TRBD2 (5 bases). Between the trimmed V and J ends, which lost 0 bases and 2 bases, there was a span of 12 bases. The CDR3 totals 16 residues. CDR1 LNHNV and CDR2 YYDKDF come from the germline V gene (reference sequence). The CDR3 DNA reads as TGTGCCACCAGCAGAGAGTATAGCGCTAACACAGATACGCAGTATTTT. Translation: CATSREYSANTDTQYF.

The chain carries TRBV7-6 and TRBJ1-6; 9 bases fit TRBD1. CDR3 length: 15 residues. The J segment lost 10 bases and the V segment lost 5 bases, leaving 9 bases of the junction unmatched. Germline-derived CDR1 and CDR2 are SGHVS and FNYEAQ. CDR3 sequence: CASSPNRDRDSPLHF. CDR3 DNA sequence: TGTGCCAGCAGCCCAAACCGGGACAGGGACTCACCCCTCCACTTT.

This clonotype was detected only once. The rearrangement uses TRBV11-2 and TRBJ2-4, with a tentative D call TRBD2 (5 bases). The CDR3 spans 15 residues. Germline-derived CDR1 and CDR2 are SGHAT and FQNNGV. The V gene lost 7 bases and the J gene lost 13 bases, with 26 bases spanning the gap. The CDR3 bases are TGTGCCAGCAACCGGGGTATAAGGGTAGCTGGTGAGCAGTACTTC. Protein sequence: CASNRGIRVAGEQYF.

In regard to this clonotype: The junction does not match germline at one end; this may be a read error. This chain links TRBV7-8 with TRBJ2-5; no clear D. CDR1 and CDR2 from the germline V gene are SGHVS and FQNEAQ. The CDR3 is 12 amino acids. The CDR3 here is CSSSLDQETQYF. The CDR3 region has the DNA TGTTCCAGCAGCTTAGATCAAGAGACCCAGTACTTC.

This chain uses TRBV25-1 with TRBJ2-3; D not certain. The CDR3 length is 14 residues. The V end lost 8 bases, the J end lost 4 bases, and 16 bases lay between the germline ends. Per the germline V gene, CDR1 is MGHDK and CDR2 is SYGVNS. The CDR3: CASGTRSWADTQYF. CDR3 DNA sequence: TGTGCCAGCGGCACGCGGAGTTGGGCAGATACGCAGTATTTT. Full variable domain (missing parts from reference TRBV25-1 and TRBJ2-3): EADIYQTPRYLVIGTGKKITLECSQTMGHDKMYWYQQDPGMELHLIHYSYGVNSTEKGDLSSESTVSRIRTEHFPLTLESARPSHTSQYLCASGTRSWADTQYFGPGTRLTVL.

This clonotype was seen a few times. This chain connects TRBV30 to TRBJ2-5, with TRBD2 as a possible D gene (5 bases). CDR1 GTSNPN and CDR2 SVGIG come from the germline V gene (reference sequence). The CDR3 loop spans 11 amino acids. V was pared by 3 bases and J by 5 bases, with 7 bases between. This CDR3 reads CAWRSGETQYF. CDR3 bases: TGTGCCTGGAGGTCGGGGGAGACCCAGTACTTC.

The chain recombines TRBV7-2 with TRBJ1-1; 7 bases align to TRBD1. The CDR3 sequence is 15 residues long. V lost 3 bases and J lost 3; bases outside the gene matches: 7. Per germline, CDR1 SGHTA and CDR2 FQGNSA. For the CDR3, the DNA is TGTGCCAGCAGCTTCGAACAGGGGTGGGACACTGAAGCTTTCTTT. Amino acids: CASSFEQGWDTEAFF.

The genes are TRBV7-3 and TRBJ2-5; no clear D gene. This CDR3 is 14 amino acids long. The V end was cut by 5 bases, the J end by 5 bases, with 15 bases between. Germline assignment: CDR1 SGHTA and CDR2 FQGTGA. Here the CDR3 DNA reads TGTGCCAGCAGCATGTCCGGGTTTCGGGAGACCCAGTACTTC. As protein: CASSMSGFRETQYF.

The rearrangement uses TRBV20-1 and TRBJ2-2; 7 bases map to TRBD1. This CDR3 has 15 amino acids. Germline assignment: CDR1 DFQATT and CDR2 SNEGSKA (reference sequence). V was pared by 6 bases and J by 6 bases, with 13 bases of the junction left unmatched. As DNA, the CDR3 is TGCAGTGCCACAAGCCAGGGGGAGACGCCCGGGGAGCTGTTTTTT. It is translated as CSATSQGETPGELFF.

This chain uses TRBV6-6 with TRBJ2-7, with 8 bases aligning to TRBD1. V lost 10 bases and J lost 5; bases outside the gene matches: 10. CDR1 is MNHNY, CDR2 SVGAGI, per germline (reference sequence). The CDR3 extends over 13 amino acids. Written as DNA, the CDR3 is TGTGCCACTCATGGACAGGGTCTCCACGAGCAGTACTTC. Protein sequence: CATHGQGLHEQYF.

The chain has TRBV5-1 and TRBJ2-7; 10 bases map to TRBD2. The CDR3 has 16 amino acids. V dropped 6 bases and J dropped 4; count of bases not matched to a gene: 13. Germline CDR1 is SGHRS and CDR2 is YFSETQ. The CDR3 region has the DNA TGCGCCAGCAATCGGCAAAGCGGGAGGGCCTGGTACGAGCAGTACTTC. It encodes CASNRQSGRAWYEQYF.

There are a few counts of this clonotype. The V and J genes are TRBV10-3 and TRBJ2-1; no definite D call. Germline CDR1 and CDR2: ENHRY and SYGVKD. The CDR3 has 15 amino acids. V gave up 4 bases and J gave up 4 bases, with 14 bases separating them. CDR3: CAISGTGDTYNEQFF. The CDR3 DNA follows: TGTGCCATCAGTGGGACCGGTGACACATACAATGAGCAGTTCTTC.

The chain carries TRBV7-8 and TRBJ2-7; tentatively, D is TRBD1 or TRBD2 (5 bases each). V dropped 5 bases and J dropped 5 bases, with 16 bases sitting between them. The CDR3 has 14 residues. Germline V gives CDR1 SGHVS, CDR2 FQNEAQ. CDR3 DNA sequence: TGTGCCAGCAGCGACCTGCCAGGGACCCACGAGCAGTACTTC. Its protein is CASSDLPGTHEQYF.

This clonotype occurred a few times. The V and J genes are TRBV29-1 and TRBJ2-5; D gene ambiguous. The CDR3 is made up of 11 amino acids. Trimming cost V 4 bases and J 1 base, with 4 bases left between them. Germline lookup yields CDR1 SQVTM and CDR2 ANQGSEA. The CDR3 spells CSVAVQETQYF. CDR3 in DNA: TGCAGCGTTGCTGTCCAAGAGACCCAGTACTTC.